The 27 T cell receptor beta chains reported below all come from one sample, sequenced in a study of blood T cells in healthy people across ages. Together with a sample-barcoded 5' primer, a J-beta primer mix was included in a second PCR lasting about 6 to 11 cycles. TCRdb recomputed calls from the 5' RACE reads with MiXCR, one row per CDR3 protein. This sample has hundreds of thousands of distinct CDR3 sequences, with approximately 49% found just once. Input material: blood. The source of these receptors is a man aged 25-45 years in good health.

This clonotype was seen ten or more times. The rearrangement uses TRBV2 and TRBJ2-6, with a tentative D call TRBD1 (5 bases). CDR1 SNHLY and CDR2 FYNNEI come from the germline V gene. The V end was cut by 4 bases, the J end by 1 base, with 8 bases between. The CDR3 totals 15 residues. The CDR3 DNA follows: TGTGCCAGCAGTGTTAAGGGGTCTGGGGCCAACGTCCTGACTTTC. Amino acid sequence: CASSVKGSGANVLTF.

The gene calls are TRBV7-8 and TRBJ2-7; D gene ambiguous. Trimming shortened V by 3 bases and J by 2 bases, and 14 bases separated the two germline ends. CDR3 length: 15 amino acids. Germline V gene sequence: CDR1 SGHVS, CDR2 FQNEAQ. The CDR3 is CASSFTDKGPYEQYF. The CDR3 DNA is TGTGCCAGCAGCTTTACGGATAAGGGCCCCTACGAGCAGTACTTC.

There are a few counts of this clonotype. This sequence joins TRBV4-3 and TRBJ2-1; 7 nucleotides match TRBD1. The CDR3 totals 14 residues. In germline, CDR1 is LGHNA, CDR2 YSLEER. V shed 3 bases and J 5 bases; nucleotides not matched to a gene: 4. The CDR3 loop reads CASSHPGTDNEQFF. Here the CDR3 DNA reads TGCGCCAGCAGCCACCCTGGGACAGACAATGAGCAGTTCTTC.

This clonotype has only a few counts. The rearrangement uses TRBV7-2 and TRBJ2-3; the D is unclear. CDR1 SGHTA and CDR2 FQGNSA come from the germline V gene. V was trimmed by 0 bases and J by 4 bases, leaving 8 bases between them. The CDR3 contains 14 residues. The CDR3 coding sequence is TGTGCCAGCAGCTTAGCGCCGTGGTCAGATACGCAGTATTTT. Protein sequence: CASSLAPWSDTQYF.

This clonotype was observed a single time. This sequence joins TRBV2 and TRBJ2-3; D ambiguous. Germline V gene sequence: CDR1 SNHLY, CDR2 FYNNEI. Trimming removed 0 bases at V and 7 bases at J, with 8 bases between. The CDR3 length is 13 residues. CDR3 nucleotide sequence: TGTGCCAGCAGTGAAGCGCTTACCAATACGCAGTATTTT. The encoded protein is CASSEALTNTQYF.

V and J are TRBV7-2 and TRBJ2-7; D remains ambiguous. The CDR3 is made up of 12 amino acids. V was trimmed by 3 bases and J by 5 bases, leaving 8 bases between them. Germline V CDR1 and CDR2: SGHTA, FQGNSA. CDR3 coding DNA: TGTGCCAGCAGCTTTTTCGATCACGAGCAGTACTTC. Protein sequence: CASSFFDHEQYF.

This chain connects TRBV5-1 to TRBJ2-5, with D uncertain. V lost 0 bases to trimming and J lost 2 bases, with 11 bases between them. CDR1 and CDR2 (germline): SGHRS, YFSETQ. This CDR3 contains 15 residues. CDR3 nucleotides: TGCGCCAGCAGCTTGGATGTGTTAGTACAAGAGACCCAGTACTTC. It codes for CASSLDVLVQETQYF. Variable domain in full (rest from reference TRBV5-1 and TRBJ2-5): KAGVTQTPRYLIKTRGQQVTLSCSPISGHRSVSWYQQTPGQGLQFLFEYFSETQRNKGNFPGRFSGRQFSNSRSEMNVSTLELGDSALYLCASSLDVLVQETQYFGPGTRLLVL.

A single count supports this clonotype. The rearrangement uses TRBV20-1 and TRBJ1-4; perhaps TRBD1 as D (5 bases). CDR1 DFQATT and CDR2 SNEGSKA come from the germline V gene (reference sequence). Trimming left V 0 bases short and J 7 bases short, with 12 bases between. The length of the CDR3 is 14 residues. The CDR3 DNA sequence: TGCAGTGCTAGAGAAGAGGGGAGGAGTGAAAAACTGTTTTTT. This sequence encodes CSAREEGRSEKLFF.

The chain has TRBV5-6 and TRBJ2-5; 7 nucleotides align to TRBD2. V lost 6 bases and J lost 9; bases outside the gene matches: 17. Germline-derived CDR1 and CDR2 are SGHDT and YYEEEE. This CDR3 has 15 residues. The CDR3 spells CASTRTDSGPAAQYF. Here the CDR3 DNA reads TGTGCCAGCACCAGGACGGATAGCGGGCCAGCGGCCCAGTACTTC.

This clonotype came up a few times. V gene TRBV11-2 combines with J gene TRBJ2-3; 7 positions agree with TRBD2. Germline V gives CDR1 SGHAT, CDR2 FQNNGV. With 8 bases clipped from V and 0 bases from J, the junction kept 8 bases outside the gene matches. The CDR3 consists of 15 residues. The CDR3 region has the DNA TGTGCCAGCCGACCCTGGGGAGGGAGCACAGATACGCAGTATTTT. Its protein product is CASRPWGGSTDTQYF.

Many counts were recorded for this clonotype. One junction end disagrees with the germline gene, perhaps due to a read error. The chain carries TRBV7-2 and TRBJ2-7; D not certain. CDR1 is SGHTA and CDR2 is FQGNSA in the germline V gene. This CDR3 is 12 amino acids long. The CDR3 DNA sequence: TGCGCCAGCAGCTCTTCGCCCTACGAGCAGTACTTC. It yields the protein CASSSSPYEQYF.

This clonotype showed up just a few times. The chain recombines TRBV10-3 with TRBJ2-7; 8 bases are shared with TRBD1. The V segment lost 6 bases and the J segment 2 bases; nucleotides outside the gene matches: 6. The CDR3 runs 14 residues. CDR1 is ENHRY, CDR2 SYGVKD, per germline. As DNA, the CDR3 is TGTGCCATCAGATCCGGGACAGGAACCTACGAGCAGTACTTC. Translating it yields CAIRSGTGTYEQYF.

Written as DNA, the CDR3 is TGTGCCAGCAGCTTAAGGGGATTCGACACAGATACGCAGTATTTT. Translating gives CASSLRGFDTDTQYF. The rearrangement joins TRBV7-3 to TRBJ2-3; D gene ambiguous. The CDR3 is made up of 15 amino acids. Trimming removed 1 base at V and 2 bases at J, with 10 bases between. Germline V CDR1 and CDR2: SGHTA, FQGTGA.

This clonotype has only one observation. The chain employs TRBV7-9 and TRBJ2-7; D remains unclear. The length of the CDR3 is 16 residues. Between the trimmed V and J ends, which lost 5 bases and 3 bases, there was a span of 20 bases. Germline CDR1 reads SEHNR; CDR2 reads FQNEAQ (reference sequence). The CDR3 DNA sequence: TGTGCCAGCAGCCCTGCGAGTTGGGTAAGGGTCTACGAGCAGTACTTC. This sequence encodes CASSPASWVRVYEQYF.

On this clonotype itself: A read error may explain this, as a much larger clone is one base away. DNA of the CDR3: TGCAGTGCTAGAGACTGGGGGACACACTCCTACGGGCAGTACTTC. This codes for CSARDWGTHSYGQYF. The genes are TRBV20-1 and TRBJ2-4, with D perhaps TRBD1 (6 bases). V lost 0 bases to trimming and J lost 13 bases, with 22 bases between them. This CDR3 spans 15 amino acids. CDR1 is DFQATT and CDR2 is SNEGSKA in the germline V gene (reference sequence).

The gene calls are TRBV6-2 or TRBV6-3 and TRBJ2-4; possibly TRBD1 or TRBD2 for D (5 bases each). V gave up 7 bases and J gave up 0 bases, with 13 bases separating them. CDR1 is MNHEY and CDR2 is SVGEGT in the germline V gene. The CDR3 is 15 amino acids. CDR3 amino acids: CASTLGTAAKNIQYF. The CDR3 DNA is TGTGCCAGCACCCTGGGGACCGCAGCCAAAAACATTCAGTACTTC.

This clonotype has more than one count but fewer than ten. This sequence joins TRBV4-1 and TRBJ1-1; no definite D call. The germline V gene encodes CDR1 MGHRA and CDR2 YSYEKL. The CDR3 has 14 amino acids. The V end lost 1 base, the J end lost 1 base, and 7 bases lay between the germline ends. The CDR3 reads CASSQGPGNTEAFF. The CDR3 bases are TGCGCCAGCAGCCAAGGACCGGGGAACACTGAAGCTTTCTTT.

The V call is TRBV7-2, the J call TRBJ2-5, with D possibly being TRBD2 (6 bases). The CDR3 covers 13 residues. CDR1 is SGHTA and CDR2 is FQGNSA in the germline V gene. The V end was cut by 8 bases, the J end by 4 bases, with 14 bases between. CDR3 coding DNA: TGTGCCAGCGCCCGATCGGGAGCAGAGACCCAGTACTTC. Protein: CASARSGAETQYF. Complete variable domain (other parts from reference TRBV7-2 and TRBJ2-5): GAGVSQSPSNKVTEKGKDVELRCDPISGHTALYWYRQSLGQGLEFLIYFQGNSAPDKSGLPSDRFSAERTGGSVSTLTIQRTQQEDSAVYLCASARSGAETQYFGPGTRLLVL.

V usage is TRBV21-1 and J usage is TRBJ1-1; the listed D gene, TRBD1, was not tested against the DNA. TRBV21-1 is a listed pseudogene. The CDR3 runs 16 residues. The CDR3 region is CASSKVNRTENTEAFF. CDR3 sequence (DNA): TGTGCCAGCAGCAAAGTTAATAGGACAGAGAACACTGAAGCTTTCTTT.

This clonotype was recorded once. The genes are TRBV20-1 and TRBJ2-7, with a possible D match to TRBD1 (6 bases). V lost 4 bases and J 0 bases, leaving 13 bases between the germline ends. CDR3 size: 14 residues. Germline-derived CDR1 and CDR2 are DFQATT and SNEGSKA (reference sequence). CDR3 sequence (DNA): TGCAGTGCTATTCCGGACAGAAACTCCTACGAGCAGTACTTC. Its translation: CSAIPDRNSYEQYF.

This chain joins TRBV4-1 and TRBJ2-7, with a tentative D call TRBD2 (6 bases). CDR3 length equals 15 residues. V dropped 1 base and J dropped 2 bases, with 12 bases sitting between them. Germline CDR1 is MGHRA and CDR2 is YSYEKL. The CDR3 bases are TGCGCCAGCAGCCAAGTTACGGGGGAGGCCTACGAGCAGTACTTC. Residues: CASSQVTGEAYEQYF.

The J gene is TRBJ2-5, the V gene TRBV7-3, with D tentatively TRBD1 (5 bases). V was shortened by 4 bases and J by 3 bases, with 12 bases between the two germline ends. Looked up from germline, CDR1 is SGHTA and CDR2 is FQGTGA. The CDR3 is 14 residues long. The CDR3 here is CASSSLQGEETQYF. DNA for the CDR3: TGTGCCAGCAGCTCACTCCAGGGTGAAGAGACCCAGTACTTC.

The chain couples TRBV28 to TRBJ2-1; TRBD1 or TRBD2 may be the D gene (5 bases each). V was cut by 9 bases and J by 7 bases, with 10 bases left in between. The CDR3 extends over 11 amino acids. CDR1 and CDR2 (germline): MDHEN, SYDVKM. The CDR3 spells CASRGANEQFF. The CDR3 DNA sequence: TGTGCCAGTCGGGGCGCAAATGAGCAGTTCTTC.

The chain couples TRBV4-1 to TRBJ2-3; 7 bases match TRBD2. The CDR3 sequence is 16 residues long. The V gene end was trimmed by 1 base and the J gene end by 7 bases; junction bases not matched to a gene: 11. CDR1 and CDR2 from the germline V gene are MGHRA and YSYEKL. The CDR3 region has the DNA TGCGCCAGCAGCCAAGCTAGCGGAACCTCGTCGAATACGCAGTATTTT. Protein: CASSQASGTSSNTQYF.

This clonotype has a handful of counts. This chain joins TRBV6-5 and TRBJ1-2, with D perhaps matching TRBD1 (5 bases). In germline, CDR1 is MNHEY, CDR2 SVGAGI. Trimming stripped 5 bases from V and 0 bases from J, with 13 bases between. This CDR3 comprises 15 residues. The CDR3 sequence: CASSRAGTTNYGYTF. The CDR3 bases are TGTGCCAGCAGTCGGGCAGGGACCACTAACTATGGCTACACCTTC.

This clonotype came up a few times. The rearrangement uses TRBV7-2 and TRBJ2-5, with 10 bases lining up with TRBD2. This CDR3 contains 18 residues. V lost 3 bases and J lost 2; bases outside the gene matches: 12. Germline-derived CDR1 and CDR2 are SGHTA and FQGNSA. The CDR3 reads CASSFPAIAGGVQETQYF. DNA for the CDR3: TGTGCCAGCAGCTTTCCTGCAATAGCGGGGGGAGTGCAAGAGACCCAGTACTTC.

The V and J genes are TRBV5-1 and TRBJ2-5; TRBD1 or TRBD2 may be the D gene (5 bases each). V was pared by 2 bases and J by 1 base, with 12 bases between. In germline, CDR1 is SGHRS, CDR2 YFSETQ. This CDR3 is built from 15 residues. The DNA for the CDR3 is TGCGCCAGCAGCTTCGAACCGGGACCCCAAGAGACCCAGTACTTC. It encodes CASSFEPGPQETQYF.